A single sample is the source of the 31 T cell receptor beta chains below, sequenced in a study of T-cell reconstitution after alpha-beta-depleted transplantation in children. The TCRbeta library was prepared with unique molecular identifiers. TCRdb re-analysed the PCR reads in MiXCR, keeping a single row per CDR3 protein. The sample yields some 300,000 distinct CDR3 sequences, around 10% seen once. The sample was PBMCs, taken before TCRalphabeta/CD19-depleted stem cell transplant. All receptors derive from a boy in the first two years of life with acute myeloid leukemia, due to receive a stem cell transplant.

The table lists this clonotype with a few counts. The chain combines TRBV19 with TRBJ1-5, with D maybe TRBD1 (5 bases). The V gene lost 4 bases and the J gene lost 1 base, with 17 bases spanning the gap. The CDR3 runs 17 residues. Germline V lookup: CDR1 LNHDA, CDR2 SQIVND (reference sequence). The CDR3 region is CASSRQTAGGSNQPQHF. CDR3 DNA: TGTGCCAGTAGTAGACAGACAGCGGGGGGGAGCAATCAGCCCCAGCATTTT.

This clonotype was seen ten or more times. A much larger clone sits a single nucleotide away, making a read error possible. V usage is TRBV28 and J usage is TRBJ2-5; D unclear. CDR1 MDHEN and CDR2 SYDVKM come from the germline V gene. Trimming took off 3 bases at V and 1 base at J, with 3 bases between the two ends. The CDR3 length is 12 residues. CDR3 protein: CASSFRQETQYF. The CDR3 DNA is TGTGCCAGCAGTTTTCGCCAAGAGACCCAGTACTTC.

This chain uses TRBV28 with TRBJ2-7; unclear D gene. There are 15 residues in the CDR3. The germline CDR1 and CDR2 sequences are MDHEN and SYDVKM. Deletions cut 8 bases from V and 2 bases from J, with 19 bases between. For the CDR3, the DNA is TGTGCCAGCGGACCAGACGGAAGACCTACCTACGAGCAGTACTTC. Amino acid sequence: CASGPDGRPTYEQYF.

This clonotype has ten or more counts. The V gene is TRBV29-1, the J gene TRBJ2-5; D is ambiguous. The CDR3 is 13 residues long. Germline CDR1 and CDR2: SQVTM and ANQGSEA. The V gene lost 4 bases and the J gene lost 5 bases, with 14 bases spanning the gap. Here the CDR3 reads CSVGAVASETQYF. CDR3 coding DNA: TGCAGCGTTGGGGCGGTGGCGAGTGAGACCCAGTACTTC.

This clonotype was observed at least ten times. The V gene is TRBV7-9, the J gene TRBJ2-1; TRBD2 aligns across 9 bases. Per the germline V gene, CDR1 is SEHNR and CDR2 is FQNEAQ (reference sequence). The CDR3 sequence is 17 residues long. Unmatched junction bases numbered 9, after V lost 2 bases and J lost 4 bases. The CDR3 is CASSLNFGTSLYNEQFF. In DNA form, the CDR3 reads TGTGCCAGCAGCTTAAATTTCGGGACTAGCCTTTACAATGAGCAGTTCTTC.

The sample holds many counts of this clonotype. V and J are TRBV7-6 and TRBJ1-1; weak D call: TRBD1 (6 bases). V was clipped by 5 bases and J by 2 bases, with 15 bases between them. CDR1 is SGHVS, CDR2 FNYEAQ, per germline. CDR3 length: 15 amino acids. CDR3 amino acids: CASSGLDRRNTEAFF. DNA for the CDR3: TGTGCCAGCAGCGGTCTCGACAGGCGAAACACTGAAGCTTTCTTT.

The sample holds many counts of this clonotype. The rearrangement joins TRBV7-9 to TRBJ2-5; TRBD1 is a possible D gene (6 bases). V shed 2 bases and J shed 2 bases, with 12 bases lying between them. Germline V CDR1 and CDR2: SEHNR, FQNEAQ (reference sequence). The CDR3 loop spans 15 amino acids. CDR3 sequence reads: CASSLRDTLQETQYF. The CDR3 coding sequence is TGTGCCAGCAGCTTACGGGACACACTTCAAGAGACCCAGTACTTC.

In this sample, this clonotype turned up many times. This chain uses TRBV29-1 with TRBJ2-5; 7 bases are a match to TRBD1. This CDR3 is 12 amino acids long. The junction had 4 bases not matched to a gene; V was cut back by 5 bases and J by 4 bases. The germline V gene has CDR1 SQVTM and CDR2 ANQGSEA. As DNA, the CDR3 is TGCAGCGTTAGACAGGGAAGAGAGACCCAGTACTTC. Amino acid sequence: CSVRQGRETQYF.

Details on this clonotype: A read error may explain this, as a much larger clone is one base away. The gene calls are TRBV5-1 and TRBJ1-3; 8 bases align to TRBD1. Germline V lookup: CDR1 SGHRS, CDR2 YFSETQ. There are 13 residues in the CDR3. The CDR3 DNA is TGCGCCAGCGGACAGGGTGCTGGAAACACCAAATATTTT. The encoded protein is CASGQGAGNTKYF. The variable domain in full, with the rest retrieved from reference TRBV5-1 and TRBJ1-3, is KAGVTQTPRYLIKTRGQQVTLSCSPISGHRSVSWYQQTPGQGLQFLFEYFSETQRNKGNFPGRFSGRQFSNSRSEMNVSTLELGDSALYLCASGQGAGNTKYFGEGSWLTVV.

The chain has TRBV20-1 and TRBJ2-1; perhaps TRBD2 as D (5 bases). V lost 3 bases and J 2 bases, leaving 11 bases between the germline ends. The germline gives CDR1 DFQATT, CDR2 SNEGSKA (reference sequence). This CDR3 comprises 14 residues. This CDR3 is CSASVREAYNEQFF. The CDR3 DNA is TGCAGTGCTAGTGTTCGGGAAGCCTACAATGAGCAGTTCTTC.

There are a few counts of this clonotype. The rearrangement joins TRBV6-2 or TRBV6-3 to TRBJ2-1; 7 nucleotides agree with TRBD1. CDR1 and CDR2 from the germline V gene are MNHEY and SVGEGT. The ends lost 8 bases at V and 8 bases at J; junction bases unmatched: 9. This CDR3 spans 13 amino acids. The CDR3 sequence: CASLRQGVYEQFF. CDR3 DNA: TGTGCCAGCCTCCGACAGGGTGTCTATGAGCAGTTCTTC.

This clonotype was counted many times. Here the CDR3 reads CASSYGDKLSYTF. DNA for the CDR3: TGTGCCAGCAGTTACGGGGACAAACTCAGCTACACCTTC. The rearrangement links TRBV6-5 to TRBJ1-2, with D possibly matching TRBD1 (6 bases). V was pared by 2 bases and J by 9 bases, with 13 bases between. Per the germline V gene, CDR1 is MNHEY and CDR2 is SVGAGI. The CDR3 has 13 amino acids.

V and J are TRBV3-1 and TRBJ2-3; TRBD2 matches at 9 bases. Germline V gives CDR1 LGHDT, CDR2 YNNKEL (reference sequence). V gave up 1 base and J gave up 4 bases; unmatched junction bases: 3. The CDR3 sequence is 15 residues long. The CDR3 sequence: CASSQAASGADTQYF. The CDR3 nucleotides read TGTGCCAGCAGCCAAGCGGCTAGCGGGGCAGATACGCAGTATTTT.

This clonotype was observed many times. The genes are TRBV21-1 and TRBJ2-7. TRBV21-1 corresponds to a pseudogene. The CDR3 length is 13 residues. CDR3 in amino acids: CASSKVRGYEQYF. The CDR3 DNA is TGTGCCAGCAGCAAAGTTCGGGGATACGAGCAGTACTTC.

This clonotype was picked up many times. The chain uses TRBV29-1 and TRBJ1-1; D uncertain. The length of the CDR3 is 11 residues. Germline V gives CDR1 SQVTM, CDR2 ANQGSEA. The CDR3 reads CSLERPTEAFF. Here the CDR3 DNA reads TGCTCCCTTGAACGCCCTACTGAAGCTTTCTTT.

This clonotype was seen many times. This chain links TRBV5-8 with TRBJ2-1; 8 bases fit TRBD1. CDR1 is SGHTS and CDR2 is YDEGEE in the germline V gene. The J segment lost 8 bases and the V segment lost 2 bases, leaving 6 bases of the junction unmatched. The length of the CDR3 is 14 residues. CDR3 sequence: CASSFRQGSHEQFF. The CDR3 region has the DNA TGTGCCAGCAGCTTTCGACAGGGGAGCCATGAGCAGTTCTTC. The full variable domain, with the rest looked up from reference TRBV5-8 and TRBJ2-1, is EAGVTQSPTHLIKTRGQQATLRCSPISGHTSVYWYQQALGLGLQFLLWYDEGEERNRGNFPPRFSGRQFPNYSSELNVNALELEDSALYLCASSFRQGSHEQFFGPGTRLTVL.

The table lists this clonotype with many counts. The chain is built from TRBV7-2 and TRBJ2-1; no definite D call. V was cut by 1 base and J by 2 bases, with 9 bases left in between. CDR1 is SGHTA, CDR2 FQGNSA, per germline. The CDR3 extends over 15 amino acids. CDR3 nucleotides: TGTGCCAGCAGCTTAGAACGGGCCCCCTACAATGAGCAGTTCTTC. Protein: CASSLERAPYNEQFF.

This chain links TRBV12-3 or TRBV12-4 with TRBJ2-3; D gene ambiguous. Trimming pared 5 bases from V and 2 bases from J, leaving 20 bases between. There are 17 residues in the CDR3. CDR3 amino acids: CASSEGTGTAHTDTQYF. As DNA, the CDR3 is TGTGCCAGCAGTGAAGGAACCGGCACCGCACACACAGATACGCAGTATTTT.

This clonotype was seen ten or more times. The rearrangement uses TRBV7-8 and TRBJ1-2; 9 bases line up with TRBD1. Trimming at V came to 1 base and at J to 4 bases, leaving 4 bases not matched to a gene. Per the germline V gene, CDR1 is SGHVS and CDR2 is FQNEAQ. The CDR3 is made up of 15 amino acids. CDR3 sequence reads: CASSLVDRGLYGYTF. DNA for the CDR3: TGTGCCAGCAGCTTAGTGGACAGGGGACTCTATGGCTACACCTTC.

Only a few counts were recorded for this clonotype. The CDR3 sequence: CASSKDRLNTEAFF. CDR3 DNA: TGTGCCAGCAGCAAAGACAGATTGAACACTGAAGCTTTCTTT. V gene TRBV6-2 or TRBV6-3 combines with J gene TRBJ1-1, with D possibly TRBD1 on 5 matching bases. V was cut by 6 bases and J by 0 bases, with 11 bases left in between. The CDR3 is 14 residues long. Per germline, CDR1 MNHEY and CDR2 SVGEGT.

This clonotype has at least ten counts. This chain connects TRBV12-3 or TRBV12-4 to TRBJ2-5; tentatively, D is TRBD1 (6 bases). The CDR3 is 16 amino acids. The V and J ends lost 4 bases and 5 bases respectively, with 20 bases between them. The CDR3: CASSSPSRAQGETQYF. The DNA for the CDR3 is TGTGCCAGCAGTTCGCCTAGCAGGGCCCAGGGGGAGACCCAGTACTTC.

For this clonotype: This may come from a read error, since a much larger clone is one base off. This chain uses TRBV6-2 or TRBV6-3 with TRBJ2-1; D is undetermined. CDR1 is MNHEY and CDR2 is SVGEGT in the germline V gene. This CDR3 has 15 amino acids. CDR3: CASRLKGFSYNERFF. The CDR3 DNA follows: TGTGCCAGCAGACTTAAAGGGTTCTCCTACAATGAGCGGTTCTTC.

The chain joins TRBV11-2 to TRBJ2-5; maybe TRBD2 (5 bases). From germline, CDR1 is SGHAT and CDR2 FQNNGV. V dropped 1 base and J dropped 7 bases, with 13 bases sitting between them. CDR3 size: 14 residues. As DNA, the CDR3 is TGTGCCAGCAGCTTAGGTGTGAGGGCTTGGACCCAGTACTTC. Translating it yields CASSLGVRAWTQYF.

This clonotype was picked up many times. The chain has TRBV27 and TRBJ2-3; possible D gene TRBD2, 5 bases. With 0 bases removed from V and 0 bases from J, the gap between germline ends came to 7 bases. This CDR3 is 15 amino acids long. Germline V gene data show CDR1 as MNHEY and CDR2 as SMNVEV (reference sequence). As DNA, the CDR3 is TGTGCCAGCAGTTTATCGGAGGCAAGCACAGATACGCAGTATTTT. Its translation is CASSLSEASTDTQYF.

This clonotype was seen ten or more times. V usage is TRBV12-3 or TRBV12-4 and J usage is TRBJ1-1; TRBD1 agrees at 7 bases. The CDR3 has 16 residues. The J segment lost 0 bases and the V segment lost 1 base, leaving 5 bases of the junction unmatched. In DNA, the CDR3 is TGTGCCAGCAGTTTAGAGACAGGGCGTATGAACACTGAAGCTTTCTTT. Residues: CASSLETGRMNTEAFF.

V is TRBV20-1 and J is TRBJ2-3; TRBD2 aligns across 8 bases. In germline, CDR1 is DFQATT, CDR2 SNEGSKA (reference sequence). The CDR3 totals 15 residues. The junction had 2 bases not matched to a gene; V was cut back by 0 bases and J by 0 bases. The CDR3 nucleotides read TGCAGTGCTAGAGAGGGCGGGGGGAGCACAGATACGCAGTATTTT. Residues: CSAREGGGSTDTQYF.

The table lists this clonotype with many counts. The rearrangement joins TRBV20-1 to TRBJ1-1; tentative D call: TRBD1 (5 bases). This CDR3 contains 13 residues. V shed 0 bases and J shed 2 bases, with 7 bases lying between them. Germline CDR1 DFQATT, CDR2 SNEGSKA (reference sequence). The CDR3 DNA reads as TGCAGTGCTAGAGATGGGGACAACACTGAAGCTTTCTTT. This codes for CSARDGDNTEAFF.

This clonotype was detected many times. The V and J genes are TRBV3-1 and TRBJ2-5, with D possibly being TRBD2 (6 bases). Germline V gene data show CDR1 as LGHDT and CDR2 as YNNKEL (reference sequence). The V end was cut by 1 base, the J end by 1 base, with 13 bases between. There are 16 residues in the CDR3. CDR3 protein: CASSQGRGRVQETQYF. As DNA, the CDR3 is TGTGCCAGCAGCCAAGGGAGGGGCAGGGTCCAAGAGACCCAGTACTTC.

The table lists this clonotype with a few counts. The V gene is TRBV7-9, the J gene TRBJ1-5, with D maybe TRBD1 (6 bases). V was trimmed by 5 bases and J by 3 bases, leaving 14 bases between them. Germline V gives CDR1 SEHNR, CDR2 FQNEAQ (reference sequence). CDR3 size: 15 residues. CDR3 in amino acids: CASSPGQGDNQPQHF. The CDR3 coding sequence is TGTGCCAGCAGCCCGGGACAAGGGGACAATCAGCCCCAGCATTTT.

In this sample, this clonotype turned up many times. This rearrangement joins TRBV7-9 to TRBJ2-2; D is unresolved. There are 13 residues in the CDR3. V was clipped by 4 bases and J by 8 bases, with 11 bases between them. Germline CDR1 is SEHNR and CDR2 is FQNEAQ (reference sequence). CDR3 sequence (DNA): TGTGCCAGCAGCTCGCCTGGAGCTGGGGAGCTGTTTTTT. Translated, it gives CASSSPGAGELFF.

The V gene is TRBV11-3, the J gene TRBJ2-1; 7 bases are shared with TRBD1. CDR1 is SGHNT, CDR2 YENEEA, per germline. J was trimmed by 9 bases and V by 0 bases; bases with no gene match: 14. The CDR3 length is 17 residues. The CDR3 sequence is CASSLDQTGTLMGEQFF. DNA for the CDR3: TGTGCCAGCAGCTTAGATCAGACAGGGACCTTAATGGGTGAGCAGTTCTTC.